Detailed here is one TCR beta chain. The junction does not match germline at one end; this may be a read error. The sample contains more than one DNA sequence encoding this CDR3. Germline CDR1 reads LGHDT; CDR2 reads YNNKEL (reference sequence). The CDR3 runs to 13 residues. The data were taken from a study of blood T cell repertoires in COVID-19. Profiled with immunoSEQ multiplex PCR; TCRdb holds only in-frame clones, not every one. This sample yields roughly 190,000 clones, of which about four fifths are seen a single time; around 3.1% belongs to the top ten. This receptor was identified in a woman aged 30 to 39 who had been exposed to COVID-19. This rearrangement joins TRBV3-1 (or the pseudogene TRBV3-2) to TRBJ1-2, with 7 bases matching TRBD1. Sequencing used PBMCs or T cells enriched from blood (not recorded which). This CDR3 is CASSQGTAYGYTF. The CDR3 DNA reads as TGTGCCAGCAGTCAAGGGACAGCTTATGGCTACACCTTC.